A single sample is the source of the 20 T cell receptor beta chains below, sequenced in a study of blood T cell repertoires in COVID-19. This table comes from immunoSEQ multiplex PCR, and its TCRdb copy is limited to in-frame clones, with some not included. Among approximately 180,000 clones listed, roughly 88% were seen once. Sequencing input: peripheral blood. These TCRs come from a man aged 55 to 70 with acute or convalescent COVID-19.

This clone turned up a few times. The V gene is TRBV5-4, the J gene TRBJ1-6; possibly TRBD1 for D (6 bases). The V end lost 0 bases, the J end lost 5 bases, and 12 bases lay between the germline ends. CDR1 and CDR2 from the germline V gene are SGHNT and YYREEE (reference sequence). The CDR3 extends over 16 amino acids. The chain's CDR3 is CASSLGGGVDNSPLHF. Written as DNA, the CDR3 is TGTGCCAGCAGCTTGGGGGGGGGCGTAGATAATTCACCCCTCCACTTT.

V is TRBV7-9 and J is TRBJ2-1; D may be TRBD2 (5 bases). Trimming took off 5 bases at V and 0 bases at J, with 14 bases between the two ends. This CDR3 region has 16 residues. CDR1 and CDR2 (germline): SEHNR, FQNEAQ (reference sequence). The CDR3 bases are TGTGCCAGCAGCGCGAGCCCTGGGAGCTCCTACAATGAGCAGTTCTTC. It yields the protein CASSASPGSSYNEQFF.

This clone was detected once. The junction differs from germline at one of its ends, possibly a read error. The chain has TRBV6-2 or TRBV6-3 and TRBJ2-3; weak D call: TRBD2 (5 bases). The CDR3 runs to 13 residues. The germline V gene encodes CDR1 MNHEY and CDR2 SVGEGT. CDR3 amino acids: CASSDSGEDTQYF. Written as DNA, the CDR3 is TGTGCCAGCAGTGACTCCGGGGAGGATACGCAGTATTTT.

A few counts support this clone. The rearrangement joins TRBV7-2 to TRBJ2-5, with 12 bases lining up with TRBD2. Looked up from germline, CDR1 is SGHTA and CDR2 is FQGNSA. The CDR3 contains 15 residues. V was pared by 5 bases and J by 4 bases, with 5 bases of the junction left unmatched. In DNA, the CDR3 is TGTGCCAGCAGCCAACTAGCGGGAGGTAGAGAGACCCAGTACTTC. This gives the protein CASSQLAGGRETQYF.

V gene TRBV6-1 combines with J gene TRBJ2-2; 12 bases match TRBD2. Germline CDR1 MNHNS, CDR2 SASEGT. The CDR3 consists of 18 residues. V dropped 3 bases and J dropped 1; count of bases not matched to a gene: 6. The CDR3, as DNA: TGTGCCAGCAGTGAGACTAGCGGGAGTCTAGGGAACACCGGGGAGCTGTTTTTT. This gives the protein CASSETSGSLGNTGELFF.

The table lists this clone with a few counts. This chain uses TRBV7-9 with TRBJ2-5, with 14 bases matching TRBD2. Germline V CDR1 and CDR2: SEHNR, FQNEAQ (reference sequence). J lost 3 bases, V lost 5 bases, and 2 bases had no gene match. The CDR3 has 15 amino acids. The CDR3 loop reads CASSEGLAGEETQYF. In nucleotides, the CDR3 is TGTGCCAGCAGCGAGGGACTAGCGGGAGAAGAGACCCAGTACTTC.

The chain employs TRBV30 and TRBJ1-5; 8 bases are a match to TRBD1. The junction had 7 bases not matched to a gene; V was cut back by 3 bases and J by 3 bases. Germline values: CDR1 GTSNPN, CDR2 SVGIG (reference sequence). This CDR3 has 15 amino acids. The CDR3 nucleotides are TGTGCCTGGAGGATGACAGGGGCCCCCAATCAGCCCCAGCATTTT. Protein: CAWRMTGAPNQPQHF.

This rearrangement joins TRBV4-1 to TRBJ2-7, with 8 bases aligning to TRBD2. CDR1 and CDR2 (germline): MGHRA, YSYEKL. V lost 8 bases to trimming and J lost 2 bases; unmatched junction nucleotides: 8. The length of the CDR3 is 14 residues. The CDR3 spells CASQGIAGTYEQYF. In DNA form, the CDR3 reads TGCGCCAGCCAAGGGATAGCGGGGACCTACGAGCAGTACTTC.

The chain employs TRBV5-1 and TRBJ1-1; D is undetermined. V dropped 0 bases and J dropped 0 bases, with 9 bases sitting between them. The CDR3 consists of 15 residues. Germline loops: CDR1 SGHRS, CDR2 YFSETQ. The CDR3 region has the DNA TGCGCCAGCAGCTTGGGAACAGCATTGAACACTGAAGCTTTCTTT. The encoded protein is CASSLGTALNTEAFF.

The V and J genes are TRBV28 and TRBJ2-6, with D possibly matching TRBD2 (6 bases). V was shortened by 2 bases and J by 0 bases, with 14 bases between the two germline ends. The CDR3 is 18 amino acids. The germline gives CDR1 MDHEN, CDR2 SYDVKM. The CDR3 coding sequence is TGTGCCAGCAGTTTAGGAGGGACGGTGGGCTCTGGGGCCAACGTCCTGACTTTC. This codes for CASSLGGTVGSGANVLTF.

The V gene is TRBV6-2 or TRBV6-3, the J gene TRBJ1-5; TRBD1 is a possible D gene (6 bases). CDR3 length: 15 residues. Germline V lookup: CDR1 MNHEY, CDR2 SVGEGT. The V and J ends lost 1 base and 3 bases respectively, with 10 bases between them. Written as DNA, the CDR3 is TGTGCCAGCAGTTACTACGCAGGGGTCAATCAGCCCCAGCATTTT. This translates into CASSYYAGVNQPQHF.

The genes are TRBV7-3 and TRBJ2-1, with D uncertain. The CDR3 has 12 residues. Germline-derived CDR1 and CDR2 are SGHTA and FQGTGA. V was trimmed by 5 bases and J by 9 bases, leaving 11 bases between them. This chain's CDR3 is CASSPSSGEQFF. DNA of the CDR3: TGTGCCAGCAGCCCCTCGTCGGGTGAGCAGTTCTTC. Combining the CDR3 with reference TRBV7-3 and TRBJ2-1 gives the whole variable domain GAGVSQTPSNKVTEKGKYVELRCDPISGHTALYWYRQSLGQGPEFLIYFQGTGAADDSGLPNDRFFAVRPEGSVSTLKIQRTERGDSAVYLCASSPSSGEQFFGPGTRLTVL.

This clone was found once. The chain links TRBV3-1 (or the pseudogene TRBV3-2) to TRBJ2-4; 11 bases are shared with TRBD2. Germline loops: CDR1 LGHDT, CDR2 YNNKEL (reference sequence). Trimming at V came to 6 bases and at J to 6 bases, leaving 4 bases not matched to a gene. The CDR3 is 14 residues long. CDR3 sequence: CASRYGTSGNIQYF. Here the CDR3 DNA reads TGTGCCAGCAGATACGGGACTAGCGGAAACATTCAGTACTTC.

The gene calls are TRBV7-9 and TRBJ2-3; tentatively, D is TRBD2 (6 bases). With 0 bases removed from V and 5 bases from J, the gap between germline ends came to 6 bases. The CDR3 runs 13 residues. Germline CDR1 and CDR2: SEHNR and FQNEAQ (reference sequence). DNA for the CDR3: TGTGCCAGCAGCTTAGCTAGCGGAGATACGCAGTATTTT. It specifies CASSLASGDTQYF.

The rearrangement uses TRBV4-3 and TRBJ2-2; 11 bases fit TRBD2. The CDR3 covers 22 residues. In germline, CDR1 is LGHNA, CDR2 YSLEER. V shed 0 bases and J 3 bases; nucleotides not matched to a gene: 18. CDR3 region: CASSQDGVETSGRLYDTGELFF. The CDR3 DNA follows: TGCGCCAGCAGCCAAGACGGGGTTGAAACTAGCGGGAGACTGTACGACACCGGGGAGCTGTTTTTT.

The genes are TRBV7-2 and TRBJ2-1, with 11 bases aligning to TRBD2. Trimming cost V 5 bases and J 2 bases; bases outside gene matches: 8. This CDR3 is 17 amino acids long. Germline V gene data show CDR1 as SGHTA and CDR2 as FQGNSA. The CDR3, as DNA: TGTGCCAGCAGCGCGTCCGGGACTAGCGGAGCCTACAATGAGCAGTTCTTC. Its translation is CASSASGTSGAYNEQFF. The full variable domain, completed using reference TRBV7-2 and TRBJ2-1, is GAGVSQSPSNKVTEKGKDVELRCDPISGHTALYWYRQSLGQGLEFLIYFQGNSAPDKSGLPSDRFSAERTGGSVSTLTIQRTQQEDSAVYLCASSASGTSGAYNEQFFGPGTRLTVL.

The CDR3 loop is CASSTIGLAGETQYF. The CDR3 region has the DNA TGTGCCAGCAGTACCATTGGACTAGCGGGAGAGACCCAGTACTTC. The rearrangement uses TRBV6-5 and TRBJ2-5; 11 nucleotides agree with TRBD2. With V trimmed by 5 bases and J by 4 bases, 6 bases remained unmatched. The CDR3 spans 15 residues. Per the germline V gene, CDR1 is MNHEY and CDR2 is SVGAGI.

This clone occurred once. The V gene is TRBV6-5, the J gene TRBJ2-2, with D possibly being TRBD1 (5 bases). V lost 8 bases, J lost 6 bases, and 13 bases lay in between. CDR3 size: 13 residues. The germline gives CDR1 MNHEY, CDR2 SVGAGI. CDR3 protein: CASALTVSGELFF. In DNA, the CDR3 is TGTGCCAGCGCCCTGACAGTGTCCGGGGAGCTGTTTTTT.

The chain uses TRBV7-2 and TRBJ1-2; D is possibly TRBD1 (5 bases). Germline V CDR1 and CDR2: SGHTA, FQGNSA. V lost 2 bases and J 0 bases, leaving 7 bases between the germline ends. This CDR3 region has 14 residues. The DNA of the CDR3 is TGTGCCAGCAGCTTACCAGGGACTAACTATGGCTACACCTTC. The encoded protein is CASSLPGTNYGYTF.

The chain uses TRBV3-1 (or the pseudogene TRBV3-2) and TRBJ2-7; TRBD2 aligns across 8 bases. V shed 0 bases and J 5 bases; nucleotides not matched to a gene: 12. The CDR3 is 17 residues long. Germline V CDR1 and CDR2: LGHDT, YNNKEL (reference sequence). The CDR3 protein is CASSQDEGKRENDEQYF. Written as DNA, the CDR3 is TGTGCCAGCAGCCAAGATGAGGGGAAGCGGGAGAACGACGAGCAGTACTTC.